Given below is one T cell receptor beta chain in context. Antigen unknown. Generated by immunoSEQ multiplex PCR, the TCRdb table keeps only in-frame clones and is missing some. The data hold about 680,000 clones, with 73% observed a single time. The sample comes from a study of shared clonotypes between healthy human individuals. Study-level information: Used for every donor were three CD4 naive, three CD4 memory, two CD8 naive and one CD8 memory plate. Broader study findings: Limited genetic and exposure-history diversity came from having few donors. Naive CD4 clonotypes were shared across a handful of donors at roughly 5.5%.

Participating donors were healthy, HIV-negative adults free of recent acute infections or vaccinations. Sequences were obtained from memory CD4+ T cells sorted from blood. Subset meaning: CD45RA-negative fraction. This clonotype was obtained from a woman aged 25 to 39 in good health.

The CDR3 loop is CASSRASGSLEQYF. In DNA, the CDR3 is TGTGCCAGCAGCCGCGCTAGCGGGAGTTTAGAGCAGTACTTC. The gene calls are TRBV6-5 and TRBJ2-7; 10 bases are a match to TRBD2. In germline, CDR1 is MNHEY, CDR2 SVGAGI. Unmatched junction bases numbered 9, after V lost 6 bases and J lost 7 bases. There are 14 residues in the CDR3.